Following are 32 T cell receptor beta chains from one sample sequenced in a study of cytomegalovirus exposure and HLA in healthy donors. The PCR used 60 Vbeta and 13 Jbeta primers. The assay was immunoSEQ multiplex PCR, and TCRdb's table has in-frame clones only and misses some. The table shows roughly 180,000 clones, with approximately 80% occurring only once. What was sequenced was PBMCs. The receptors were gathered from a man under 40 in good health and CMV-seropositive.

The chain combines TRBV19 with TRBJ2-3; TRBD2 is a possible D gene (5 bases). The V end was cut by 4 bases, the J end by 5 bases, with 16 bases between. Looked up from germline, CDR1 is LNHDA and CDR2 is SQIVND (reference sequence). The CDR3 has 15 residues. The CDR3 here is CASSTGRVAGDTQYF. Here the CDR3 DNA reads TGTGCCAGTAGTACCGGGCGTGTGGCGGGAGATACGCAGTATTTT.

As regards this clone: Other nucleotide sequences in the sample specify the same CDR3. The chain links TRBV6-5 to TRBJ1-6, with D perhaps TRBD1 (5 bases). CDR3 length: 12 residues. Trimming left V 2 bases short and J 9 bases short, with 5 bases between. Germline V gene sequence: CDR1 MNHEY, CDR2 SVGAGI. The CDR3 DNA follows: TGTGCCAGCAGTTACAGGGGTTCACCCCTCCACTTT. The encoded protein is CASSYRGSPLHF.

This clone has a handful of counts. The chain couples TRBV5-4 to TRBJ2-7; D may be TRBD1 (5 bases). CDR1 SGHNT and CDR2 YYREEE come from the germline V gene (reference sequence). The germline V and J ends were trimmed by 2 bases and 2 bases, with 11 bases remaining between them. There are 14 residues in the CDR3. This CDR3 is CASSLEVGPYEQYF. The DNA for the CDR3 is TGTGCCAGCAGCTTAGAGGTGGGGCCCTACGAGCAGTACTTC. Supplemented by reference TRBV5-4 and TRBJ2-7, the full variable domain reads ETGVTQSPTHLIKTRGQQVTLRCSSQSGHNTVSWYQQALGQGPQFIFQYYREEENGRGNFPPRFSGLQFPNYSSELNVNALELDDSALYLCASSLEVGPYEQYFGPGTRLTVT.

This clone was seen a single time. One end of the junction fails to match germline, which may point to a read error. This chain links TRBV7-6 with TRBJ2-3, with 8 bases identical to TRBD2. This CDR3 has 15 amino acids. Germline CDR1 is SGHVS and CDR2 is FNYEAQ. The CDR3 nucleotides read TGTGCCAGCAGCGGATCGCGGGGGGTTACAGATGCGCAGTATTTT. It codes for CASSGSRGVTDAQYF.

V is TRBV6-1 and J is TRBJ2-5; D is unresolved. V dropped 6 bases and J dropped 7 bases, with 15 bases sitting between them. CDR1 is MNHNS and CDR2 is SASEGT in the germline V gene. This CDR3 has 13 residues. The CDR3 coding sequence is TGTGCCAGCAGCTTTGATCCTTCAGGGACCCAGTACTTC. Protein: CASSFDPSGTQYF.

The chain has TRBV6-1 and TRBJ2-3; tentatively, D is TRBD1 (6 bases). This CDR3 comprises 13 residues. Germline CDR1 MNHNS, CDR2 SASEGT. With 2 bases removed from V and 6 bases from J, the gap between germline ends came to 9 bases. CDR3 loop: CASSESQGDTQYF. Here the CDR3 DNA reads TGTGCCAGCAGTGAATCTCAGGGGGATACGCAGTATTTT.

V is TRBV9 and J is TRBJ2-2, with 7 bases fitting TRBD2. Germline V CDR1 and CDR2: SGDLS, YYNGEE. V was clipped by 3 bases and J by 0 bases; unmatched bases: 5. This CDR3 is built from 16 residues. CDR3 sequence: CASSATSRSNTGELFF. The CDR3 region has the DNA TGTGCCAGCAGCGCGACTAGCCGATCGAACACCGGGGAGCTGTTTTTT.

The V call is TRBV15, the J call TRBJ2-1, with TRBD2 matching 7 bases. CDR1 is LNHNV and CDR2 is YYDKDF in the germline V gene (reference sequence). The CDR3 runs to 14 residues. V shed 3 bases and J 5 bases; nucleotides not matched to a gene: 4. CDR3 DNA sequence: TGTGCCACCAGCAGGAAACTAGCGAACAATGAGCAGTTCTTC. It yields the protein CATSRKLANNEQFF.

The genes are TRBV6-1 and TRBJ2-1, with 8 bases lining up with TRBD1. Germline CDR1 reads MNHNS; CDR2 reads SASEGT. The V and J ends lost 10 bases and 4 bases, in that order; junction bases with no gene match: 6. The length of the CDR3 is 13 residues. The CDR3 DNA reads as TGTGCCACCCGACAGGGGAAATACAATGAGCAGTTCTTC. Its protein is CATRQGKYNEQFF.

The chain joins TRBV7-8 to TRBJ1-1; D possibly corresponds to TRBD1 (5 bases). The CDR3 length is 16 residues. Germline V gene data show CDR1 as SGHVS and CDR2 as FQNEAQ. V was trimmed by 5 bases and J by 3 bases, leaving 19 bases between them. CDR3 sequence: CASSKNRMGMDTEAFF. The CDR3 region has the DNA TGTGCCAGCAGCAAAAACAGGATGGGGATGGACACTGAAGCTTTCTTT.

This clone showed up just a few times. The rearrangement uses TRBV5-1 and TRBJ1-5, with D unresolved. V lost 0 bases and J 5 bases, leaving 6 bases between the germline ends. The length of the CDR3 is 13 residues. The V gene's germline CDR1 is SGHRS and CDR2 YFSETQ. The CDR3 DNA sequence: TGCGCCAGCAGCTTGGTGCCGGATCAGCCCCAGCATTTT. Its protein is CASSLVPDQPQHF.

J is TRBJ1-4 and V is TRBV19; 7 bases fit TRBD1. CDR3 size: 13 residues. After removal of 9 bases from V and 5 bases from J, the junction contained 6 bases not matched to a gene. The germline gives CDR1 LNHDA, CDR2 SQIVND (reference sequence). The DNA of the CDR3 is TGTGCCAGCCGGGACAGCCTAAATGAAAAACTGTTTTTT. It is translated as CASRDSLNEKLFF.

This chain links TRBV2 with TRBJ2-1; TRBD2 matches at 11 bases. After removal of 2 bases from V and 5 bases from J, the junction contained 11 bases not matched to a gene. CDR3 length: 18 amino acids. Germline CDR1 SNHLY, CDR2 FYNNEI. The CDR3 DNA reads TGTGCCAGCAGTGAATTGGATGCCGGGACTAGCGGCAACAATGAGCAGTTCTTC. Translation gives CASSELDAGTSGNNEQFF.

The chain recombines TRBV27 with TRBJ2-7, with 8 bases that match TRBD1. Per the germline V gene, CDR1 is MNHEY and CDR2 is SMNVEV (reference sequence). The CDR3 is made up of 13 amino acids. V trimming: 6 bases; J trimming: 3 bases; junction bases outside the gene matches: 4. CDR3 in amino acids: CASRGDRYYEQYF. In DNA form, the CDR3 reads TGTGCCAGCAGGGGGGACAGGTACTACGAGCAGTACTTC.

The chain uses TRBV25-1 and TRBJ2-7, with D hard to call. There are 11 residues in the CDR3. Trimming stripped 8 bases from V and 3 bases from J, with 8 bases between. Germline CDR1 is MGHDK and CDR2 is SYGVNS. The CDR3 DNA is TGTGCCAGCCGCCTTAGCTACGAGCAGTACTTC. Amino acid sequence: CASRLSYEQYF.

The gene calls are TRBV7-3 and TRBJ2-1; 10 nucleotides agree with TRBD2. The germline V gene encodes CDR1 SGHTA and CDR2 FQGTGA. The CDR3 has 14 amino acids. Unmatched junction bases numbered 6, after V lost 5 bases and J lost 8 bases. This CDR3 reads CASSPGLANHEQFF. Here the CDR3 DNA reads TGTGCCAGCAGCCCGGGACTAGCGAACCATGAGCAGTTCTTC. Filled out from reference TRBV7-3 and TRBJ2-1, the complete variable domain reads GAGVSQTPSNKVTEKGKYVELRCDPISGHTALYWYRQSLGQGPEFLIYFQGTGAADDSGLPNDRFFAVRPEGSVSTLKIQRTERGDSAVYLCASSPGLANHEQFFGPGTRLTVL.

The gene calls are TRBV5-4 and TRBJ2-1; 9 bases agree with TRBD1. The CDR3 consists of 15 residues. The V gene's germline CDR1 is SGHNT and CDR2 YYREEE (reference sequence). V shed 4 bases and J 1 base; nucleotides not matched to a gene: 3. CDR3 loop: CASSLDRGSYNEQFF. The CDR3 DNA sequence: TGTGCCAGCAGCCTAGACAGGGGGTCCTACAATGAGCAGTTCTTC.

The V gene is TRBV10-1, the J gene TRBJ1-3; no firm D call. The germline V gene encodes CDR1 WNHNN and CDR2 SYGVQD (reference sequence). This CDR3 has 14 amino acids. V was shortened by 4 bases and J by 1 base, with 8 bases between the two germline ends. The CDR3 DNA sequence: TGCGCCAGCAGTGTCGCTCGGTCTGGAAACACCATATATTTT. It is translated as CASSVARSGNTIYF.

The V call is TRBV7-2, the J call TRBJ2-7, with 9 nucleotides matching TRBD2. CDR1 is SGHTA, CDR2 FQGNSA, per germline. This CDR3 is 15 amino acids long. Trimming at V came to 0 bases and at J to 6 bases, leaving 6 bases not matched to a gene. Here the CDR3 reads CASSLAPAGGGEQYF. CDR3 DNA sequence: TGTGCCAGCAGCTTAGCTCCGGCGGGAGGGGGCGAGCAGTACTTC.

This chain joins TRBV5-1 and TRBJ2-7; D is unresolved. Deletions cut 3 bases from V and 2 bases from J, with 6 bases between. The V gene's germline CDR1 is SGHRS and CDR2 YFSETQ. The CDR3 runs to 12 residues. The CDR3 coding sequence is TGCGCCAGCAGCTCCGTCGCCTACGAGCAGTACTTC. It codes for CASSSVAYEQYF.

This sequence joins TRBV18 and TRBJ1-6, with 10 bases aligning to TRBD1. CDR1 is KGHSH, CDR2 LQKENI, per germline. CDR3 length equals 15 residues. The V gene end was trimmed by 3 bases and the J gene end by 10 bases; junction bases not matched to a gene: 6. CDR3 residues: CASSPDRGQGSPLHF. In nucleotides, the CDR3 is TGTGCCAGCTCACCCGACAGGGGGCAAGGGTCACCCCTCCACTTT.

V is TRBV6-6 and J is TRBJ2-7; TRBD1 agrees at 9 bases. Germline V CDR1 and CDR2: MNHNY, SVGAGI (reference sequence). This CDR3 has 14 amino acids. With V trimmed by 6 bases and J by 1 base, 4 bases remained unmatched. The CDR3 loop is CASSGTGRSYEQYF. The CDR3 nucleotides are TGTGCCAGCAGCGGGACAGGGAGATCCTACGAGCAGTACTTC.

The chain carries TRBV4-3 and TRBJ2-1; D gene ambiguous. Germline V CDR1 and CDR2: LGHNA, YSLEER. Trimming shortened V by 0 bases and J by 0 bases, and 6 bases separated the two germline ends. This CDR3 is built from 15 residues. CDR3 in DNA: TGCGCCAGCAGCCAAGAGACGGGCTCCTACAATGAGCAGTTCTTC. Translating gives CASSQETGSYNEQFF.

This chain uses TRBV5-4 with TRBJ1-2; no definite D call. CDR3 size: 17 residues. V was pared by 0 bases and J by 4 bases, with 19 bases between. The germline V gene has CDR1 SGHNT and CDR2 YYREEE (reference sequence). CDR3 region: CASSLERRLDGPYGYTF. CDR3 DNA sequence: TGTGCCAGCAGCTTGGAGAGGAGGTTGGATGGGCCCTATGGCTACACCTTC.

This clone was counted a single time. V is TRBV7-8 and J is TRBJ2-3, with 12 bases identical to TRBD2. The CDR3 has 16 residues. Germline CDR1 is SGHVS and CDR2 is FQNEAQ. Trimming removed 4 bases from V and 2 bases from J; junction bases left unmatched: 4. The CDR3 reads CASSSLAGGSTDTQYF. The CDR3 coding sequence is TGTGCCAGCAGCTCACTAGCGGGAGGATCCACAGATACGCAGTATTTT. The full variable domain, in which reference TRBV7-8 and TRBJ2-3 provide the parts outside the CDR3, is GAGVSQSPRYKVAKRGQDVALRCDPISGHVSLFWYQQALGQGPEFLTYFQNEAQLDKSGLPSDRFFAERPEGSVSTLKIQRTQQEDSAVYLCASSSLAGGSTDTQYFGPGTRLTVL.

The genes are TRBV7-9 and TRBJ2-3; D is unresolved. Germline V gene lookup returns CDR1 SEHNR and CDR2 FQNEAQ (reference sequence). Trimming removed 5 bases from V and 2 bases from J, with 5 bases in between. This CDR3 has 12 residues. The CDR3 is CASSGFTDTQYF. The CDR3 DNA sequence: TGTGCCAGCAGCGGCTTCACAGATACGCAGTATTTT.

The genes are TRBV6-5 and TRBJ2-1, with D perhaps TRBD1 (7 bases). CDR3 length: 14 amino acids. V lost 0 bases, J lost 7 bases, and 10 bases lay in between. CDR1 MNHEY and CDR2 SVGAGI come from the germline V gene. The CDR3 region has the DNA TGTGCCAGCAGTTACTCGACAGGGAGGAATGAGCAGTTCTTC. Translating it yields CASSYSTGRNEQFF.

The rearrangement links TRBV5-1 to TRBJ1-5; no clear D gene. CDR3 length: 15 amino acids. Germline CDR1 is SGHRS and CDR2 is YFSETQ. Trimming removed 1 base from V and 2 bases from J, with 10 bases in between. The CDR3 nucleotides are TGCGCCAGCAGCTTGACCGGGGTTGGCAATCAGCCCCAGCATTTT. It specifies CASSLTGVGNQPQHF.

The gene calls are TRBV27 and TRBJ1-2; 7 bases map to TRBD1. Unmatched junction bases numbered 9, after V lost 2 bases and J lost 0 bases. Germline lookup yields CDR1 MNHEY and CDR2 SMNVEV (reference sequence). This CDR3 spans 17 amino acids. CDR3 DNA: TGTGCCAGCAGTTTAAGTTGGGGGACAGACACTAACTATGGCTACACCTTC. Translation gives CASSLSWGTDTNYGYTF.

This rearrangement joins TRBV5-6 to TRBJ1-1; D is undetermined. Germline V gene lookup returns CDR1 SGHDT and CDR2 YYEEEE. Trimming took off 0 bases at V and 8 bases at J, with 14 bases between the two ends. The CDR3 has 14 amino acids. The CDR3 coding sequence is TGTGCCAGCAGCTTGGGAGGTCTGAGGCCGGAAGCTTTCTTT. The encoded protein is CASSLGGLRPEAFF.

This clone occurred a few times. The genes are TRBV4-3 and TRBJ2-7; 9 bases align to TRBD2. The length of the CDR3 is 17 residues. V dropped 5 bases and J dropped 5; count of bases not matched to a gene: 16. Looked up from germline, CDR1 is LGHNA and CDR2 is YSLEER. The DNA for the CDR3 is TGCGCCAGCAGCGAGACGGGACTAGCTAGTGGAGCTCACGAGCAGTACTTC. This codes for CASSETGLASGAHEQYF.

This chain links TRBV11-2 with TRBJ2-3, with 9 bases lining up with TRBD1. The J segment lost 1 base and the V segment lost 4 bases, leaving 0 bases of the junction unmatched. CDR3 length: 14 residues. In germline, CDR1 is SGHAT, CDR2 FQNNGV. The CDR3 DNA is TGTGCCAGCAGCTGGGACAGGGGCACAGATACGCAGTATTTT. This sequence encodes CASSWDRGTDTQYF.